Listed below are T cell receptor beta chains from one sample, sequenced in a study of Ad26.COV2.S vaccination and SARS-CoV-2 variants. Generated by immunoSEQ multiplex PCR, the TCRdb table keeps only in-frame clones and is missing some. The data show about 400,000 clones, 83% seen once. The sequencing used peripheral blood, collected in a trial of Ad26.COV2.S vaccine versus placebo. The receptors originated from a person aged 18-65 years who received the Ad26.COV2.S COVID-19 vaccine or a placebo. The CDR3 runs from the conserved cysteine through the conserved F or W. For some rows the clone size is stated as once, few or many, or as a class when expanded; others skip it.

V gene	clone size	CDR3 protein
TRBV7-9	NA	CASSFSREQYF
TRBV13	NA	CASSLAVNLDRFNEKLFF
TRBV7-9	few	CASSSISYEQYF
TRBV11-2	NA	CASSLGVGGETQYF
TRBV5-1	NA	CASSTGPLGTEAFF
TRBV5-4	NA	CASSIKGRSSYNEQFF
TRBV27	NA	CASSLRELEKLFF
TRBV18	NA	CASSPYWEREKLFF
TRBV5-1	once	CASRPGGLSYNEQFF
TRBV9	NA	CASSRRLAGGAYYNEQFF
TRBV19	NA	CASSILSAGELFF
TRBV25-1	once	CASSFGGRWTEAFF
TRBV21-1	NA	CASSNRDRGHNEQFF
TRBV28	NA	CASSFIPYSNQPQHF
TRBV7-9	NA	CASSFPPKPEAFF
TRBV27	once	CASSQSWGLDTQYF
TRBV5-1	NA	CASARQSRDEKLFF
TRBV7-2	once	CASSLASGTVEAFF
TRBV11-1	NA	CASSLGHSGGEKLFF
TRBV5-4	NA	CASSFTGQETQYF
TRBV7-9	NA	CASSPPGETQYF
TRBV6-1	few	CASSEAGRLAGNTGELFF
TRBV19	NA	CASSISSGLVGYTF
TRBV6-5	NA	CATYASRGTEAFF
TRBV11-3	NA	CASSRVGNKAFF
TRBV7-2	few	CASSSPRQGGRNTIYF
TRBV24-1	NA	CATSDFTGDVGYTF
TRBV11-2	NA	CASSMDRGDGELFF
TRBV29-1	NA	CSVDAGGYGYTF
TRBV6-2/TRBV6-3	few	CASSYVWFDGYTF
TRBV9	NA	CASGVRVYTGELFF
TRBV19	few	CASSIGTVNTEAFF
TRBV5-6	NA	CASSLTPGGAGSYGYTF
TRBV18	NA	CASSLQTGNSGNTIYF
TRBV19	once	CASSVESSNTEAFF
TRBV7-2	NA	CASSLGGEGRYGGYTF
TRBV5-1	NA	CASSLTGNTGNTIYF
TRBV7-9	once	CASSSPWDGNTEAFF
TRBV18	few	CASSPQSGTDSPLHF
TRBV29-1	once	CSVEDQRGSRGYGYTF
TRBV3-1/TRBV3-2	NA	CASSQQGVGTEAFF
TRBV5-6	once	CASSPERGRGTGELFF
TRBV7-9	NA	CASSHPKRGLNTEAFF
TRBV7-3	NA	CASSLTSGANVLTF
TRBV6-5	NA	CASGGDRLNSPLHF
TRBV14	NA	CASSQGQGAYEQYF
TRBV7-9	NA	CASSFGGIEGQPQHF
TRBV5-8	NA	CASTPQWYEQFF
TRBV11-2	once	CASSSPGLAGANVLTF
TRBV27	NA	CASTPRGRGAGETQYF
TRBV29-1	NA	CSESRGWVQNIQYF
TRBV19	once	CASSRQGPYNSPLHF
TRBV18	NA	CASSTGNTQPQHF
TRBV5-5	NA	CASSVAGAGGEYF
TRBV19	NA	CASSSGHRETQYF
TRBV23-1	NA	CASSQLPGGPTEMGKNIQYF
TRBV5-6	NA	CASSLRGGDNQPQHF
TRBV28	few	CASSLSETGRRVRGYTF
TRBV9	NA	CASSVAGLGTGNTIYF
TRBV2	NA	CASTAVGSQYF